Listed below are T cell receptor beta chains from one sample, sequenced in a study of T cell responses to AZD1222 COVID-19 vaccine. Clones were read by immunoSEQ multiplex PCR, and TCRdb kept only the in-frame ones, dropping some. The sample yields more than 100,000 clones, about nine tenths seen once. The specimen was peripheral blood, collected on day 0 of AZD1222 vaccination. The receptor set was obtained from an adult in good health. Each CDR3 is given with its conserved first and last residue. D genes are given only for firm matches. Part of the rows lack a size; the others show once, few, many or a class for expanded clones.

V: TRBV18
D: TRBD1
size: -
J: TRBJ1-6
DNA: TGTGCCACCTCAGGGGGGGCTGATTTGGATTCACCCCTCCACTTT
CDR3: CATSGGADLDSPLHF

V: TRBV27
D: TRBD2
size: -
J: TRBJ2-3
DNA: TGTGCCAGCAGTTTCAGGACTAGCGGCACAGATACGCAGTATTTT
CDR3: CASSFRTSGTDTQYF

V: TRBV6-1
D: TRBD2
size: -
J: TRBJ2-7
DNA: TGTGCCAGCAGTGAAAGGGCGGGGGTATGGTACGAGCAGTACTTC
CDR3: CASSERAGVWYEQYF

V: TRBV2
D: -
size: -
J: TRBJ1-5
DNA: TGTGCCAGCAGTGGGGATGGATATAGCAATCAGCCCCAGCATTTT
CDR3: CASSGDGYSNQPQHF

V: TRBV7-2
D: TRBD1
size: -
J: TRBJ2-7
DNA: TGTGCCAGCAGCTGGGACAGGGGGTACGAGCAGTACTTC
CDR3: CASSWDRGYEQYF

V: TRBV5-6
D: -
size: -
J: TRBJ1-2
DNA: TGTGCCAGCTGGGGGGATTTCGACTATGGCTACACCTTC
CDR3: CASWGDFDYGYTF

V: TRBV9
D: -
size: -
J: TRBJ1-1
DNA: TGTGCCAGCAGCTTCTCGACAGGGAACACTGAAGCTTTCTTT
CDR3: CASSFSTGNTEAFF

V: TRBV10-3
D: TRBD1
size: few
J: TRBJ1-5
DNA: TGTGCCACCAAGACAGGGGACTATAGCAATCAGCCCCAGCATTTT
CDR3: CATKTGDYSNQPQHF

V: TRBV7-2
D: TRBD2
size: -
J: TRBJ2-2
DNA: TGTGCCAGCAGCTTACAGCGGGGGGGCCTCGGGGAGCTGTTTTTT
CDR3: CASSLQRGGLGELFF

V: TRBV6-4
D: TRBD1
size: -
J: TRBJ1-2
DNA: TGTGCCAGCAGCCCAAGTTTCCAGGGGGCGGAGGGCTACACCTTC
CDR3: CASSPSFQGAEGYTF

V: TRBV7-9
D: -
size: -
J: TRBJ1-5
DNA: TGTGCCAGCAGCTTAGTAGGAGGGCAGCCCCAGCATTTT
CDR3: CASSLVGGQPQHF

V: TRBV19
D: -
size: -
J: TRBJ2-6
DNA: TGTGCCAGTAGTATGGGCAGGGCCTCTGGGGCCAACGTCCTGACTTTC
CDR3: CASSMGRASGANVLTF

V: TRBV6-2/TRBV6-3
D: TRBD1
size: -
J: TRBJ1-5
DNA: TGTGCCAGCAGTCCGGGACAGGGGGCTAATCAGCCCCAGCATTTT
CDR3: CASSPGQGANQPQHF

V: TRBV5-1
D: -
size: -
J: TRBJ1-4
DNA: TGCGCCAGCAGCTCGGCACAGATTAATGAAAAACTGTTTTTT
CDR3: CASSSAQINEKLFF

V: TRBV19
D: -
size: -
J: TRBJ1-2
DNA: TGTGCCAGTAGTATAGAAGGGTTTAGAGGCTACACCTTC
CDR3: CASSIEGFRGYTF

V: TRBV29-1
D: -
size: -
J: TRBJ1-4
DNA: TGCAGCGTCGCCATGGTTTTCCCCGGGGAAAAACTGTTTTTT
CDR3: CSVAMVFPGEKLFF

V: TRBV27
D: -
size: -
J: TRBJ2-2
DNA: TGTGCCAGCATCCAGGGTTGGACCGGGGAGCTGTTTTTT
CDR3: CASIQGWTGELFF

V: TRBV3-1/TRBV3-2
D: -
size: -
J: TRBJ2-2
DNA: TGTGCCAGCAGCCTGGGGGACACCGGGGAGCTGTTTTTT
CDR3: CASSLGDTGELFF

V: TRBV12-5
D: -
size: -
J: TRBJ2-3
DNA: TGTGCTAGTGGCCCCGGCAGTACAGATACGCAGTATTTT
CDR3: CASGPGSTDTQYF

V: TRBV6-2/TRBV6-3
D: TRBD2
size: -
J: TRBJ2-5
DNA: TGTGCCAGCAGTAGCGGGGCCCCAGAGACCCAGTACTTC
CDR3: CASSSGAPETQYF

V: TRBV9
D: TRBD1
size: -
J: TRBJ1-6
DNA: TGTGCCAGCAGCGTGCAGGGGGCGGATGGTTCACCCCTCCACTTT
CDR3: CASSVQGADGSPLHF

V: TRBV18
D: TRBD1
size: -
J: TRBJ2-7
DNA: TGTGCCAGCTCACCACCGGGACAGGGGCTAGGGGAGCAGTACTTC
CDR3: CASSPPGQGLGEQYF

V: TRBV28
D: -
size: -
J: TRBJ1-5
DNA: TGTGCCAGCAGTAAATATGCGGAGCCCCAGCATTTT
CDR3: CASSKYAEPQHF

V: TRBV11-2
D: TRBD1
size: -
J: TRBJ1-3
DNA: TGTGCCAGCAGCTTAATGGGACAGGCGATCCGCTCTGGAAACACCATATATTTT
CDR3: CASSLMGQAIRSGNTIYF

V: TRBV27
D: -
size: once
J: TRBJ2-5
DNA: TGTGCCAGCAGTTCCCAGGGTAGAGAGACCCAGTACTTC
CDR3: CASSSQGRETQYF

V: TRBV28
D: TRBD1
size: -
J: TRBJ2-7
DNA: TGTGCCAGCACCAGCCAGGGGGCGGGCGACGAGCAGTACTTC
CDR3: CASTSQGAGDEQYF

V: TRBV5-6
D: -
size: -
J: TRBJ1-2
DNA: TGTGCCAGCAGCTTGCCGGGGAACTATGGCTACACCTTC
CDR3: CASSLPGNYGYTF

V: TRBV5-4
D: TRBD2
size: -
J: TRBJ2-7
DNA: TGTGCCAGCAGCCCGGGACTAGCGGGTGGCGAGCAGTACTTC
CDR3: CASSPGLAGGEQYF

V: TRBV5-8
D: -
size: -
J: TRBJ2-7
DNA: TGTGCCAGCAGCCCATGGGGTGGGGACGAGCAGTACTTC
CDR3: CASSPWGGDEQYF

V: TRBV7-2
D: TRBD2
size: -
J: TRBJ2-3
DNA: TGTGCCACAGCGGCCCGGCTAGCGGGGGAAGCGCAGTATTTT
CDR3: CATAARLAGEAQYF

V: TRBV5-1
D: -
size: -
J: TRBJ2-7
DNA: TGCGCCAGCAGCTTGGGGGCCGGGTCAATAGGGGAGCAGTACTTC
CDR3: CASSLGAGSIGEQYF

V: TRBV29-1
D: -
size: -
J: TRBJ1-3
DNA: TGCAGCGTCGGGGAATGGGGGGCTAGAAACACCATATATTTT
CDR3: CSVGEWGARNTIYF

V: TRBV6-1
D: -
size: -
J: TRBJ2-2
DNA: TGTGCCAGCAGTGAAGCGGGCCAGGGTGGAAGCACCGGGGAGCTGTTTTTT
CDR3: CASSEAGQGGSTGELFF

V: TRBV16
D: -
size: -
J: TRBJ1-5
DNA: TGTGCCAGCAGCAACGGCAGGGGCAATCAGCCCCAGCATTTT
CDR3: CASSNGRGNQPQHF

V: TRBV6-5
D: TRBD1
size: -
J: TRBJ1-2
DNA: TGTGCCAGCAGTAACCCCACAGGGGGCGGCTACACCTTC
CDR3: CASSNPTGGGYTF

V: TRBV7-9
D: -
size: -
J: TRBJ1-1
DNA: TGTGCCAGCAGCTTATGGAGGAACACTGAAGCTTTCTTT
CDR3: CASSLWRNTEAFF

V: TRBV11-3
D: TRBD1
size: -
J: TRBJ2-7
DNA: TGTGCCAGCAGCTTAGGTTTGACAGGGGTGGAAGAGCAGTACTTC
CDR3: CASSLGLTGVEEQYF

V: TRBV7-2
D: TRBD2
size: -
J: TRBJ2-1
DNA: TGTGCCAGCAGGTCACCGGGGGGGAACTACAATGAGCAGTTCTTC
CDR3: CASRSPGGNYNEQFF

V: TRBV28
D: -
size: -
J: TRBJ2-5
DNA: TGTGCCAGCACTCCCCCAGGGTCTAGAGAGACCCAGTACTTC
CDR3: CASTPPGSRETQYF

V: TRBV6-2/TRBV6-3
D: -
size: -
J: TRBJ1-2
DNA: TGTGCCAGCAGTTACTCGACGGCGTGGGCTGGCTACACCTTC
CDR3: CASSYSTAWAGYTF

V: TRBV28
D: TRBD1
size: once
J: TRBJ1-2
DNA: TGTGCCAGCAGGCCCGGACAGGAAAGTTATGGCTACACCTTC
CDR3: CASRPGQESYGYTF

V: TRBV5-4
D: -
size: once
J: TRBJ2-2
DNA: TGTGCCAGCAGCGTCCAAATAGACACCGGGGAGCTGTTTTTT
CDR3: CASSVQIDTGELFF

V: TRBV10-3
D: -
size: once
J: TRBJ1-4
DNA: TGTGCCACCTATACAGGGCGCTCAAATGAAAAACTGTTTTTT
CDR3: CATYTGRSNEKLFF